This TCR beta chain was sequenced in a study of cytomegalovirus exposure and HLA in healthy donors. PCR primers comprised 60 Vbeta and 13 Jbeta primers. Here immunoSEQ multiplex PCR was the method, and the copy in TCRdb shows in-frame clones only, minus some. The sample holds 150,000 to 250,000 clones; 65% to 90% are singletons and the top ten take approximately 2.4%. The length of the CDR3 is 15 residues. The ends were cut back, 2 bases at V and 3 bases at J, with 14 bases in the middle. The germline V gene has CDR1 KGHSH and CDR2 LQKENI. The genes are TRBV18 and TRBJ2-7; a possible D gene is TRBD1 (5 bases). This sequence was found in a woman aged 45-65 years in good health and CMV-seronegative. Input material: PBMCs. CDR3 DNA: TGTGCCAGCTCACCAGTTACAGGTGAGATCTACGAGCAGTACTTC. This gives the protein CASSPVTGEIYEQYF. The full variable domain, rest sourced from reference TRBV18 and TRBJ2-7, is NAGVMQNPRHLVRRRGQEARLRCSPMKGHSHVYWYRQLPEEGLKFMVYLQKENIIDESGMPKERFSAEFPKEGPSILRIQQVVRGDSAAYFCASSPVTGEIYEQYFGPGTRLTVT.